The 10 T cell receptor beta chains listed next were all sequenced from one sample in a study of OX40 agonist ivuxolimab in advanced cancers. Sequencing used immunoSEQ multiplex PCR; TCRdb keeps in-frame clones, though not all of them. The sample lists tens of thousands of clones; 84% were seen once. The sample in question was CD4+ or CD8+ T cells sorted from blood, obtained in a trial of the OX40 agonist ivuxolimab. These receptor sequences come from an adult with an advanced solid tumor such as melanoma, head and neck, liver or kidney cancer.

The rearrangement uses TRBV19 and TRBJ2-3, with D perhaps TRBD2 (6 bases). V gave up 7 bases and J gave up 4 bases, with 15 bases separating them. CDR1 and CDR2 (germline): LNHDA, SQIVND (reference sequence). The CDR3 extends over 14 amino acids. This chain's CDR3 is CASTTISSADTQYF. The CDR3 nucleotides read TGTGCCAGTACCACAATCTCTAGCGCAGATACGCAGTATTTT.

J is TRBJ2-5 and V is TRBV7-3; D might be TRBD2 (6 bases). The ends were cut back, 3 bases at V and 2 bases at J, with 13 bases in the middle. This CDR3 region has 15 residues. Germline values: CDR1 SGHTA, CDR2 FQGTGA. CDR3 in DNA: TGTGCCAGCAGCTTTTCCCGGGGGAGTCAAGAGACCCAGTACTTC. This codes for CASSFSRGSQETQYF.

The chain has TRBV6-1 and TRBJ1-4; 9 nucleotides align to TRBD1. Losses at the gene ends were 7 bases for V and 4 bases for J; bases not matched to a gene: 4. Germline V gene sequence: CDR1 MNHNS, CDR2 SASEGT. The CDR3 has 14 amino acids. The CDR3 DNA is TGTGCCAGCACTGCGGACAGGGGTAATGAAAAACTGTTTTTT. It yields the protein CASTADRGNEKLFF.

This rearrangement joins TRBV18 to TRBJ2-1; 10 bases fit TRBD2. CDR1 is KGHSH and CDR2 is LQKENI in the germline V gene. The CDR3 spans 15 residues. The junction had 4 bases not matched to a gene; V was cut back by 1 base and J by 7 bases. CDR3 sequence reads: CASSPLSGGGNEQFF. The DNA of the CDR3 is TGTGCCAGCTCACCACTGAGCGGGGGGGGGAATGAGCAGTTCTTC.

This clone was picked up one time. This chain uses TRBV7-2 with TRBJ1-1; 8 positions match TRBD1. Unmatched junction bases numbered 17, after V lost 1 base and J lost 10 bases. This CDR3 contains 17 residues. The germline gives CDR1 SGHTA, CDR2 FQGNSA. The CDR3 protein is CASSLGQFRGRVVGAFF. The CDR3 coding sequence is TGTGCCAGCAGCTTAGGACAGTTCAGGGGGCGCGTCGTGGGAGCTTTCTTT.

The J gene is TRBJ1-1, the V gene TRBV6-5; 7 bases map to TRBD1. CDR1 and CDR2 from the germline V gene are MNHEY and SVGAGI. This CDR3 has 14 amino acids. V lost 5 bases to trimming and J lost 2 bases; unmatched junction nucleotides: 5. CDR3 loop: CASSKRQGNTEAFF. The CDR3 nucleotides are TGTGCCAGCAGTAAGCGACAGGGCAACACTGAAGCTTTCTTT.

Points on this clone: The junction departs from germline at one end; a sequencing error may be responsible. This rearrangement joins TRBV7-7 to TRBJ2-2, with 8 bases identical to TRBD2. CDR3 size: 15 residues. Germline assignment: CDR1 SSHAT and CDR2 FNYEAQ (reference sequence). CDR3 residues: CASSPGGAGTGELFF. As DNA, the CDR3 is TGTGCTAGCAGCCCCGGGGGGGCTGGGACCGGGGAGCTGTTTTTT.

The chain carries TRBV5-1 and TRBJ2-7; TRBD2 matches 10 bases. V shed 5 bases, J shed 7 bases, and the junction held 9 bases outside the gene matches. The CDR3 has 14 amino acids. Germline V gene data show CDR1 as SGHRS and CDR2 as YFSETQ. CDR3 region: CASSSTSGDLEQYF. DNA of the CDR3: TGCGCCAGCAGTTCTACTAGCGGGGATTTGGAGCAGTACTTC.

This sequence joins TRBV5-4 and TRBJ1-3; tentatively, D is TRBD1 (6 bases). This CDR3 comprises 14 residues. V lost 3 bases to trimming and J lost 5 bases, with 12 bases between them. The germline V gene has CDR1 SGHNT and CDR2 YYREEE (reference sequence). In DNA, the CDR3 is TGTGCCAGCAGCTCGGACGGGGGCCGAAACACCATATATTTT. This gives the protein CASSSDGGRNTIYF.

The chain carries TRBV7-9 and TRBJ1-6; D possibly corresponds to TRBD1 (5 bases). CDR1 and CDR2 (germline): SEHNR, FQNEAQ (reference sequence). Trimming cost V 10 bases and J 5 bases, with 12 bases left between them. The CDR3 contains 13 residues. The CDR3 nucleotides read TGTGCCATAGAGGAGGGGAATAATTCACCCCTCCACTTT. It is translated as CAIEEGNNSPLHF. Full variable domain (missing parts from reference TRBV7-9 and TRBJ1-6): DTGVSQNPRHKITKRGQNVTFRCDPISEHNRLYWYRQTLGQGPEFLTYFQNEAQLEKSRLLSDRFSAERPKGSFSTLEIQRTEQGDSAMYLCAIEEGNNSPLHFGNGTRLTVT.